A single sample is the source of the 19 T cell receptor beta chains below, sequenced in a study of blood T cell repertoires in COVID-19. Sequenced by immunoSEQ multiplex PCR; TCRdb stores in-frame clones only, minus some. The sample carries around 71,000 clones, approximately 86% recorded once. Sequencing was done on a sample of peripheral blood. The receptors derive from an older woman with acute or convalescent COVID-19.

The chain combines TRBV27 with TRBJ1-5; 9 bases agree with TRBD1. Trimming removed 2 bases from V and 5 bases from J; junction bases left unmatched: 4. The CDR3 length is 15 residues. Germline CDR1 and CDR2: MNHEY and SMNVEV (reference sequence). This CDR3 is CASSLGTGWYQPQHF. Here the CDR3 DNA reads TGTGCCAGCAGTTTAGGGACAGGGTGGTATCAGCCCCAGCATTTT.

The chain couples TRBV27 to TRBJ1-5; no clear D gene. In germline, CDR1 is MNHEY, CDR2 SMNVEV (reference sequence). CDR3 length: 12 residues. Trimming shortened V by 6 bases and J by 9 bases, and 12 bases separated the two germline ends. CDR3 residues: CASRGGRRPQHF. The CDR3 DNA sequence: TGTGCCAGCAGAGGTGGCAGGCGGCCCCAGCATTTT.

This clone has a single count. This chain connects TRBV6-2 or TRBV6-3 to TRBJ1-1; 9 nucleotides line up with TRBD1. Germline V lookup: CDR1 MNHEY, CDR2 SVGEGT. The CDR3 totals 16 residues. J gave up 1 base and V 2 bases, and 5 bases lay outside the gene matches. This CDR3 is CASSYGGTGQNTEAFF. CDR3 DNA: TGTGCCAGCAGTTACGGGGGGACAGGGCAGAACACTGAAGCTTTCTTT.

Here the CDR3 DNA reads TGTGCCAGCAGTCTTCCCGGACTAGCGGTAACGCAGTTCTTC. Protein product: CASSLPGLAVTQFF. This chain links TRBV6-5 with TRBJ2-1; 10 bases are a match to TRBD2. The CDR3 consists of 14 residues. Germline CDR1 MNHEY, CDR2 SVGAGI. The ends lost 5 bases at V and 12 bases at J; junction bases unmatched: 10.

The chain joins TRBV5-6 to TRBJ2-7; D unresolved. CDR1 SGHDT and CDR2 YYEEEE come from the germline V gene. Trimming stripped 4 bases from V and 6 bases from J, with 20 bases between. There are 15 residues in the CDR3. The CDR3 bases are TGTGCCAGCAGCCCTATCAACCTACGACTCTTCGAGCAGTACTTC. It translates to CASSPINLRLFEQYF.

The chain combines TRBV30 with TRBJ2-3; the D is unclear. Germline-derived CDR1 and CDR2 are GTSNPN and SVGIG (reference sequence). Trimming took 2 bases from V and 0 from J, leaving 15 bases between them. CDR3 size: 16 residues. The CDR3 DNA is TGTGCCTGGAGTCCCCGGGTCGGAACTAGCACAGATACGCAGTATTTT. This sequence encodes CAWSPRVGTSTDTQYF.

The chain uses TRBV7-9 and TRBJ1-1, with a weak D call TRBD1 (5 bases). V lost 1 base, J lost 3 bases, and 12 bases lay in between. The CDR3 runs to 15 residues. The germline gives CDR1 SEHNR, CDR2 FQNEAQ (reference sequence). In DNA form, the CDR3 reads TGTGCCAGCAGCTTAGGATCAGGAGGGGACACTGAAGCTTTCTTT. It yields the protein CASSLGSGGDTEAFF.

V and J are TRBV9 and TRBJ1-2; possibly TRBD1 for D (6 bases). This CDR3 is built from 14 residues. The V gene lost 4 bases and the J gene lost 3 bases, with 13 bases spanning the gap. CDR1 is SGDLS, CDR2 YYNGEE, per germline. The CDR3 region has the DNA TGTGCCAGCAGCCCGGGGGGCGAATACTATGGCTACACCTTC. Protein sequence: CASSPGGEYYGYTF.

The CDR3 spells CASTRGTDTQYF. Written as DNA, the CDR3 is TGTGCCAGCACCCGGGGCACAGATACGCAGTATTTT. This rearrangement joins TRBV7-2 to TRBJ2-3; D not certain. CDR3 length: 12 amino acids. V shed 7 bases and J shed 1 base, with 6 bases lying between them. CDR1 is SGHTA and CDR2 is FQGNSA in the germline V gene.

This clone was seen once. CDR3 loop: CASSLDRGPNTEAFF. The DNA for the CDR3 is TGTGCCAGCAGCTTGGACAGGGGCCCGAACACTGAAGCTTTCTTT. The chain employs TRBV13 and TRBJ1-1; 9 nucleotides agree with TRBD1. Germline CDR1 PRHDT, CDR2 FYEKMQ (reference sequence). The V and J ends lost 3 bases and 1 base, in that order; junction bases with no gene match: 3. There are 15 residues in the CDR3.

The chain joins TRBV9 to TRBJ1-4; D ambiguous. CDR3 length: 15 amino acids. Germline V gene lookup returns CDR1 SGDLS and CDR2 YYNGEE. The V end lost 4 bases, the J end lost 2 bases, and 12 bases lay between the germline ends. As DNA, the CDR3 is TGTGCCAGCAGCCCTGTCGGGGTCACTAATGAAAAACTGTTTTTT. Translated: CASSPVGVTNEKLFF.

The chain couples TRBV24-1 to TRBJ2-2, with D tentatively TRBD1 (5 bases). V was clipped by 0 bases and J by 3 bases, with 10 bases between them. CDR1 is KGHDR, CDR2 SFDVKD, per germline. This CDR3 comprises 16 residues. This CDR3 is CATSDLQGQHTGELFF. As DNA, the CDR3 is TGTGCCACCAGTGATTTGCAAGGACAACACACCGGGGAGCTGTTTTTT.

V and J are TRBV6-5 and TRBJ1-2, with TRBD1 matching over 9 bases. This CDR3 region has 14 residues. Germline lookup yields CDR1 MNHEY and CDR2 SVGAGI. Trimming cost V 5 bases and J 8 bases; bases outside gene matches: 9. The chain's CDR3 is CASSTKQGARGYTF. Here the CDR3 DNA reads TGTGCCAGCAGTACAAAACAGGGGGCGAGGGGCTACACCTTC.

This clone has only a few counts. The chain combines TRBV5-4 with TRBJ2-7; 7 bases fit TRBD1. The CDR3 consists of 15 residues. V trimming: 1 base; J trimming: 4 bases; junction bases outside the gene matches: 8. The germline V gene encodes CDR1 SGHNT and CDR2 YYREEE (reference sequence). This CDR3 is CASSLSTGVGYEQYF. DNA for the CDR3: TGTGCCAGCAGCTTGTCTACAGGGGTAGGTTACGAGCAGTACTTC.

The rearrangement uses TRBV28 and TRBJ2-7; D call uncertain. The germline V gene encodes CDR1 MDHEN and CDR2 SYDVKM. CDR3 length: 12 amino acids. V lost 5 bases and J lost 6, with 11 bases in between. The CDR3 DNA sequence: TGTGCCAGCAGTCCCGGGTCCCGCGAGCAGTACTTC. Residues: CASSPGSREQYF. The full variable domain, with the rest looked up from reference TRBV28 and TRBJ2-7, is DVKVTQSSRYLVKRTGEKVFLECVQDMDHENMFWYRQDPGLGLRLIYFSYDVKMKEKGDIPEGYSVSREKKERFSLILESASTNQTSMYLCASSPGSREQYFGPGTRLTVT.

This rearrangement joins TRBV5-4 to TRBJ2-7; the D is unclear. With 0 bases removed from V and 3 bases from J, the gap between germline ends came to 7 bases. In germline, CDR1 is SGHNT, CDR2 YYREEE (reference sequence). This CDR3 spans 13 amino acids. For the CDR3, the DNA is TGTGCCAGCAGCTTGGGGGCCGACTACGAGCAGTACTTC. This sequence encodes CASSLGADYEQYF.

A few counts support this clone. The chain joins TRBV6-5 to TRBJ2-3; D unresolved. Germline assignment: CDR1 MNHEY and CDR2 SVGAGI. V was cut by 0 bases and J by 0 bases, with 10 bases left in between. This CDR3 region has 16 residues. CDR3 sequence reads: CASSYSESASTDTQYF. The CDR3, as DNA: TGTGCCAGCAGTTACTCCGAGAGCGCGAGCACAGATACGCAGTATTTT.

J is TRBJ1-5 and V is TRBV7-2; tentatively, D is TRBD1 (5 bases). Germline CDR1 reads SGHTA; CDR2 reads FQGNSA. CDR3 length: 18 residues. The ends were cut back, 1 base at V and 0 bases at J, with 16 bases in the middle. The CDR3 DNA reads TGTGCCAGCAGCTTAGGGGGGACTCGGACATATAGCAATCAGCCCCAGCATTTT. It specifies CASSLGGTRTYSNQPQHF.

This chain uses TRBV7-2 with TRBJ1-6, with D tentatively TRBD1 (5 bases). Trimming shortened V by 2 bases and J by 10 bases, and 15 bases separated the two germline ends. Germline V gene lookup returns CDR1 SGHTA and CDR2 FQGNSA. The CDR3 runs to 15 residues. The CDR3 coding sequence is TGTGCCAGCAGCTTACAGGGATCCACGGGCTCACCCCTCCACTTT. Translated, it gives CASSLQGSTGSPLHF. Full variable domain (outside the CDR3, taken from reference TRBV7-2 and TRBJ1-6): GAGVSQSPSNKVTEKGKDVELRCDPISGHTALYWYRQSLGQGLEFLIYFQGNSAPDKSGLPSDRFSAERTGGSVSTLTIQRTQQEDSAVYLCASSLQGSTGSPLHFGNGTRLTVT.